This passage covers 18 T cell receptor beta chains from one sample sequenced in a study of T cell clonality in common variable immunodeficiency. The repertoire was sequenced with immunoSEQ multiplex PCR; TCRdb's copy has only in-frame clones and lacks some. This table holds fewer than 55,000 clones with no singletons; the top ten claim more than 2%. Input material: peripheral blood mononuclear cells. These receptors were collected from a person aged 18-70 years in good health.

This clone was seen at least ten times. The CDR3 end falls 3 residues outside the read, so it is completed with the germline J gene. V gene TRBV7-8 combines with J gene TRBJ2-7; 7 bases align to TRBD2. The CDR3 runs to 15 residues. The trim removed 5 bases at V and 0 bases at J, leaving 7 bases unmatched. Germline V gene lookup returns CDR1 SGHVS and CDR2 FQNEAQ. Here the CDR3 reads CASSKPSGLSYEQYF. CDR3 DNA (partial): TGTGCCAGCAGCAAGCCTAGCGGCCTCTCCTACGAG.

This clone was counted many times. The read terminates 3 residues before the CDR3 end, so the remaining end is supplied by the germline J gene. The V call is TRBV7-3, the J call TRBJ2-3, with 8 bases matching TRBD2. This CDR3 has 17 amino acids. Germline V gives CDR1 SGHTA, CDR2 FQGTGA. V was clipped by 0 bases and J by 2 bases; unmatched bases: 7. The CDR3 reads CASSLTFSGGNTDTQYF. The sequenced part of the CDR3 DNA is TGTGCCAGCAGCTTAACGTTCTCGGGGGGGAACACAGATACG.

In its sample, this clone is large. The CDR3 end lies 3 residues beyond the end of the read and is filled in from the germline J gene. The rearrangement uses TRBV19 and TRBJ2-1, with D possibly being TRBD2 (6 bases). The CDR3 is 14 amino acids. V dropped 1 base and J dropped 8 bases, with 12 bases sitting between them. Per germline, CDR1 LNHDA and CDR2 SQIVND (reference sequence). The CDR3 spells CASSIAGLSHEQFF. The sequenced CDR3 bases are TGTGCCAGTAGTATAGCGGGACTTTCCCATGAG.

There are many counts of this clone. Read coverage stops 3 residues before the CDR3 terminus; the germline J gene supplies the remainder. The J gene is TRBJ2-5, the V gene TRBV10-3, with D uncertain. Germline assignment: CDR1 ENHRY and CDR2 SYGVKD. The ends were cut back, 11 bases at V and 3 bases at J, with 16 bases in the middle. CDR3 size: 13 residues. The CDR3 here is CALSRDGEETQYF. Incomplete CDR3 DNA: TGTGCCCTTAGCCGAGACGGAGAAGAGACC.

This clone was counted many times. The CDR3 is cut off 3 residues early in the read; its end comes from the germline J gene. The gene calls are TRBV11-2 and TRBJ2-3, with 12 bases aligning to TRBD2. Germline CDR1 reads SGHAT; CDR2 reads FQNNGV. V was pared by 3 bases and J by 7 bases, with 2 bases of the junction left unmatched. CDR3 length: 14 residues. The CDR3: CASSLTSGGNTQYF. The part of the CDR3 DNA that was read is TGTGCCAGCAGCTTGACTAGCGGGGGAAATACG.

This clone was observed many times. Read sequence stops 3 residues before the CDR3 end, and the germline J gene provides the missing end. The chain combines TRBV7-3 with TRBJ2-1; 10 bases align to TRBD2. The CDR3 spans 15 residues. J gave up 8 bases and V 1 base, and 5 bases lay outside the gene matches. Germline CDR1 SGHTA, CDR2 FQGTGA. CDR3 amino acids: CASSLIAGGLYEQFF. The CDR3 DNA, read in part, is TGTGCCAGCAGCTTAATAGCGGGAGGACTCTATGAG.

This clone was found a few times. The read halts 3 residues ahead of the CDR3 end, with the missing end drawn from the germline J gene. The V gene is TRBV19, the J gene TRBJ1-2; TRBD1 agrees at 7 bases. CDR1 is LNHDA and CDR2 is SQIVND in the germline V gene (reference sequence). The CDR3 has 14 amino acids. CDR3 residues: CASSIQGGTYDYTF. The DNA read from the CDR3 is TGTGCCAGTAGTATTCAGGGGGGAACCTACGAC.

This clone was detected many times. The DNA ends 3 residues before the CDR3 does, and the rest of the CDR3 is filled in from the germline J gene. J is TRBJ1-4 and V is TRBV19, with 7 bases that match TRBD1. With 8 bases clipped from V and 7 bases from J, the junction kept 10 bases outside the gene matches. The CDR3 extends over 14 amino acids. Germline loops: CDR1 LNHDA, CDR2 SQIVND (reference sequence). The part of the CDR3 DNA that was read is TGTGCCAGTTCTAGGGGGCGGAGCGGTGAAAAA. Its translation is CASSRGRSGEK. From start to end, the CDR3 is CASSRGRSGEKLFF.

This clone was seen repeatedly, ten times or more. The read stops 3 residues short of the end of the CDR3; the missing end is completed from the germline J gene. This sequence joins TRBV5-1 and TRBJ2-1, with 12 nucleotides matching TRBD2. Trimming cost V 4 bases and J 4 bases; bases outside gene matches: 6. The CDR3 loop spans 16 amino acids. The germline V gene encodes CDR1 SGHRS and CDR2 YFSETQ. The CDR3 spells CASSLSGLAGYNEQFF. The DNA read from the CDR3 is TGCGCCAGCAGCCTTTCCGGACTAGCGGGGTACAATGAG. The whole variable domain, remainder taken from reference TRBV5-1 and TRBJ2-1, is KAGVTQTPRYLIKTRGQQVTLSCSPISGHRSVSWYQQTPGQGLQFLFEYFSETQRNKGNFPGRFSGRQFSNSRSEMNVSTLELGDSALYLCASSLSGLAGYNEQFFGPGTRLTVL.

This clone was seen ten or more times. The CDR3 extends 3 residues past the end of the read, so its final part is completed from the germline J gene. The chain carries TRBV10-3 and TRBJ2-1; perhaps TRBD1 as D (5 bases). The germline V gene encodes CDR1 ENHRY and CDR2 SYGVKD. V was shortened by 6 bases and J by 0 bases, with 12 bases between the two germline ends. The CDR3 consists of 15 residues. This CDR3 reads CAISAGQSSYNEQFF. Partial CDR3 DNA: TGTGCCATCAGCGCCGGACAAAGCTCCTACAATGAG.

The sample holds many counts of this clone. CDR3 loop: CASSSPSGRAFYNEQFF. Partial CDR3 DNA: TGTGCCAGCAGCTCACCTAGCGGGAGGGCCTTCTACAATGAG. The chain has TRBV7-3 and TRBJ2-1, with TRBD2 matching over 12 bases. With the read ending 3 residues before the CDR3 end, the germline J gene is used to fill in that end. The CDR3 loop spans 17 amino acids. The V and J ends lost 4 bases and 3 bases, in that order; junction bases with no gene match: 7. Germline CDR1 SGHTA, CDR2 FQGTGA.

In regard to this clone: The read ends 3 residues early relative to the CDR3; the germline J gene fills the gap. This chain joins TRBV5-6 and TRBJ2-1, with 12 nucleotides matching TRBD2. Trimming at V came to 4 bases and at J to 8 bases, leaving 7 bases not matched to a gene. The CDR3 covers 15 residues. CDR1 and CDR2 (germline): SGHDT, YYEEEE. Partial CDR3 DNA: TGTGCCAGCAGCGTAAGGACTAGCGGGACCGATGAG. Protein sequence: CASSVRTSGTDE. The CDR3 as a whole reads CASSVRTSGTDEQFF.

This clone has at least ten counts. The observed sequence ends 3 residues before the CDR3 terminus, with the missing tail filled in from the germline J gene. The rearrangement joins TRBV7-9 to TRBJ2-5; 11 bases are shared with TRBD2. The CDR3 extends over 15 amino acids. With 5 bases clipped from V and 2 bases from J, the junction kept 4 bases outside the gene matches. Per the germline V gene, CDR1 is SEHNR and CDR2 is FQNEAQ (reference sequence). The CDR3 DNA, read in part, is TGTGCCAGCAGCGTTCGACTAGCGGGACAAGAGACC. It codes for CASSVRLAGQET. The full-length CDR3 reads as CASSVRLAGQETQYF.

Many counts were recorded for this clone. The CDR3 goes on 3 residues after the read ends, and that part is filled in from the germline J gene. The chain combines TRBV4-2 with TRBJ2-2; 9 nucleotides line up with TRBD2. The CDR3 totals 17 residues. Trimming took 1 base from V and 1 from J; bases not matched to a gene: 4. The germline V gene encodes CDR1 LGHNA and CDR2 YNFKEQ. The covered CDR3 bases are TGTGCCAGCAGCCAAGCGCGGGGGGGAGGGAACACCGGGGAG. It codes for CASSQARGGGNTGE. The entire CDR3 reads CASSQARGGGNTGELFF.

Comment on this clone: The read is 3 residues too short to cover the CDR3 end, so that end is filled in from the germline J gene. The rearrangement joins TRBV11-1 to TRBJ1-2; 9 bases fit TRBD1. This CDR3 contains 14 residues. Germline CDR1 reads SGHAT; CDR2 reads FQDESV (reference sequence). Trimming cost V 4 bases and J 7 bases; bases outside gene matches: 7. The CDR3 sequence: CASSWTGDGLGYTF. CDR3 bases read: TGTGCCAGCAGCTGGACAGGGGATGGGCTTGGC.

The sequenced part of the CDR3 DNA is TGCGCCAGCAGCTTGCCGACTAGCGGGAGTGGTGAG. Translated, it gives CASSLPTSGSGE. From start to end, the CDR3 is CASSLPTSGSGEQFF. This sequence joins TRBV5-1 and TRBJ2-1, with 12 nucleotides matching TRBD2. Read sequence stops 3 residues before the CDR3 end, and the germline J gene provides the missing end. V lost 1 base to trimming and J lost 9 bases; unmatched junction nucleotides: 5. Germline V gene lookup returns CDR1 SGHRS and CDR2 YFSETQ. The CDR3 runs to 15 residues.

Many counts were recorded for this clone. The CDR3 is cut off 3 residues early in the read; its end comes from the germline J gene. The genes are TRBV12-3 or TRBV12-4 and TRBJ2-3; 15 bases agree with TRBD2. V gave up 6 bases and J gave up 0 bases; unmatched junction bases: 7. This CDR3 spans 18 amino acids. The DNA read from the CDR3 is TGTGCCAGCAGCCGGACTAGCGGGGGGGTGACTAGCACAGATACG. Protein: CASSRTSGGVTSTDT. The full CDR3 protein reads CASSRTSGGVTSTDTQYF.

This clone was observed many times. The read ends 3 residues early relative to the CDR3; the germline J gene fills the gap. The rearrangement links TRBV28 to TRBJ2-5; 7 nucleotides agree with TRBD2. The CDR3 length is 15 residues. Germline values: CDR1 MDHEN, CDR2 SYDVKM. With 6 bases clipped from V and 2 bases from J, the junction kept 9 bases outside the gene matches. The CDR3 reads CASRWGGSPQETQYF. The CDR3 DNA, read in part, is TGTGCCAGCAGATGGGGGGGGTCACCTCAAGAGACC.